The next 31 T cell receptor beta chains were all read from a single sample in a study of PD-1 blockade in classical Hodgkin lymphoma. Every single patient, without exception, relapsed after autologous stem cell transplantation, and brentuximab vedotin exposure varied. Magnetic negative selection of thawed PBMCs yielded the CD8+ T cells. Produced via immunoSEQ multiplex PCR; TCRdb's table is partial and in-frame only. This table has about 8,200 clones, more than 70% appearing once. The sequenced sample was CD8+ T cells from blood, obtained at baseline. The origin of the receptors is a human donor with classical Hodgkin lymphoma.

This clone was observed a single time. V and J are TRBV27 and TRBJ2-7, with TRBD2 matching 7 bases. Germline CDR1 and CDR2: MNHEY and SMNVEV (reference sequence). CDR3 size: 15 residues. Trimming took 0 bases from V and 3 from J; bases not matched to a gene: 5. CDR3 DNA: TGTGCCAGCAGTTTATCTCCGACTAGCATCTACGAGCAGTACTTC. Its protein product is CASSLSPTSIYEQYF.

The chain employs TRBV19 and TRBJ2-1; D is perhaps TRBD2 (5 bases). The germline V gene encodes CDR1 LNHDA and CDR2 SQIVND (reference sequence). Trimming removed 3 bases at V and 7 bases at J, with 7 bases between. The CDR3 has 12 residues. The CDR3 loop is CASSIGGNEQFF. The CDR3, as DNA: TGTGCCAGTAGTATCGGAGGAAATGAGCAGTTCTTC.

This clone was seen more than once but under ten times. The V gene is TRBV5-1, the J gene TRBJ1-1, with D perhaps TRBD1 (6 bases). The V end was cut by 0 bases, the J end by 1 base, with 10 bases between. CDR1 and CDR2 (germline): SGHRS, YFSETQ. The CDR3 has 15 residues. The CDR3 protein is CASSLGEGGNTEAFF. The CDR3 coding sequence is TGCGCCAGCAGCTTGGGTGAAGGGGGGAACACTGAAGCTTTCTTT.

The chain recombines TRBV20-1 with TRBJ2-1; D not resolved. The V gene's germline CDR1 is DFQATT and CDR2 SNEGSKA (reference sequence). V was shortened by 7 bases and J by 8 bases, with 6 bases between the two germline ends. The CDR3 consists of 9 residues. The CDR3 DNA follows: TGCAGTGTTGAGTATGAGCAGTTCTTC. As protein: CSVEYEQFF.

The chain is built from TRBV28 and TRBJ2-7; 9 nucleotides line up with TRBD2. The CDR3 has 13 amino acids. Germline V gene data show CDR1 as MDHEN and CDR2 as SYDVKM. Trimming took 8 bases from V and 2 from J; bases not matched to a gene: 4. The CDR3 sequence is CASGSGGTYEQYF. The CDR3 region has the DNA TGTGCCAGCGGTAGCGGGGGCACCTACGAGCAGTACTTC.

This chain connects TRBV28 to TRBJ2-7; TRBD2 matches at 10 bases. Germline loops: CDR1 MDHEN, CDR2 SYDVKM. CDR3 size: 17 residues. Trimming at V came to 6 bases and at J to 4 bases, leaving 15 bases not matched to a gene. CDR3 region: CASRPAVSSGRIYEQYF. The CDR3 DNA reads TGTGCCAGCAGACCCGCGGTTTCTAGCGGGAGAATATACGAGCAGTACTTC.

The chain links TRBV27 to TRBJ2-5; D not resolved. Germline CDR1 reads MNHEY; CDR2 reads SMNVEV (reference sequence). V lost 3 bases, J lost 5 bases, and 7 bases lay in between. The CDR3 is made up of 12 amino acids. The CDR3 DNA reads TGTGCCAGCAGTTTCGGTTCGGAGACCCAGTACTTC. Translated, it gives CASSFGSETQYF.

This rearrangement joins TRBV4-2 to TRBJ2-1, with D uncertain. The CDR3 length is 15 residues. Germline loops: CDR1 LGHNA, CDR2 YNFKEQ. Deletions cut 0 bases from V and 8 bases from J, with 14 bases between. CDR3 protein: CASSQDVLLTDEQFF. The CDR3 coding sequence is TGTGCCAGCAGCCAAGATGTCCTCTTAACCGATGAGCAGTTCTTC.

This chain connects TRBV6-5 to TRBJ2-1, with unresolved D. V was cut by 2 bases and J by 6 bases, with 8 bases left in between. The length of the CDR3 is 13 residues. The germline CDR1 and CDR2 sequences are MNHEY and SVGAGI. The CDR3 DNA reads TGTGCCAGCAGTTACCCCGACTCCAATGAGCAGTTCTTC. Residues: CASSYPDSNEQFF.

The chain combines TRBV6-6 with TRBJ2-3; either TRBD1 or TRBD2 may fit D (6 bases each). There are 14 residues in the CDR3. Trimming pared 2 bases from V and 6 bases from J, leaving 12 bases between. Germline lookup yields CDR1 MNHNY and CDR2 SVGAGI (reference sequence). Written as DNA, the CDR3 is TGTGCCAGCAGTTACGCACAGGGAGGCGATACGCAGTATTTT. As protein: CASSYAQGGDTQYF.

This sequence joins TRBV6-5 and TRBJ2-5, with 8 bases lining up with TRBD2. The CDR3 spans 14 residues. With 3 bases clipped from V and 4 bases from J, the junction kept 4 bases outside the gene matches. Germline CDR1 and CDR2: MNHEY and SVGAGI. CDR3 protein: CASSYSGVGETQYF. In DNA, the CDR3 is TGTGCCAGCAGTTATAGCGGGGTTGGAGAGACCCAGTACTTC.

This chain uses TRBV9 with TRBJ2-2, with 8 bases aligning to TRBD1. Germline V gene lookup returns CDR1 SGDLS and CDR2 YYNGEE. The ends lost 0 bases at V and 5 bases at J; junction bases unmatched: 9. CDR3 length: 17 residues. CDR3 sequence reads: CASSVARGPFKTGELFF. Here the CDR3 DNA reads TGTGCCAGCAGCGTAGCCAGGGGGCCATTTAAGACCGGGGAGCTGTTTTTT.

A few counts support this clone. The chain links TRBV6-6 to TRBJ1-4; D call uncertain. The CDR3 spans 10 residues. The germline V gene has CDR1 MNHNY and CDR2 SVGAGI (reference sequence). Trimming shortened V by 8 bases and J by 8 bases, and 6 bases separated the two germline ends. As DNA, the CDR3 is TGTGCCAGCTTGGGAGAAAAACTGTTTTTT. Translation: CASLGEKLFF.

This clone has only one observation. The chain couples TRBV2 to TRBJ1-4; 12 bases are a match to TRBD1. The CDR3 is 14 residues long. J lost 8 bases, V lost 6 bases, and 4 bases had no gene match. Germline CDR1 is SNHLY and CDR2 is FYNNEI. For the CDR3, the DNA is TGTGCCAGCAGGGGGACAGGGGGCGGAGAAAAACTGTTTTTT. Its protein product is CASRGTGGGEKLFF.

The chain has TRBV30 and TRBJ2-7; D might be TRBD1 (6 bases). V dropped 7 bases and J dropped 6 bases, with 13 bases sitting between them. This CDR3 is built from 11 residues. CDR1 and CDR2 from the germline V gene are GTSNPN and SVGIG (reference sequence). The CDR3, as DNA: TGTGCCTTCCACAGGGCCAGCGAGCAGTACTTC. Amino acid sequence: CAFHRASEQYF.

This chain links TRBV4-1 with TRBJ2-1; the D gene is possibly TRBD2 (5 bases). The germline gives CDR1 MGHRA, CDR2 YSYEKL. This CDR3 has 15 residues. V shed 3 bases and J shed 4 bases, with 13 bases lying between them. The CDR3 DNA reads as TGCGCCAGCAGCCAGGAACTAGTAGGGTACAATGAGCAGTTCTTC. This gives the protein CASSQELVGYNEQFF.

The chain recombines TRBV11-2 with TRBJ2-7; 7 bases are a match to TRBD1. Unmatched junction bases numbered 3, after V lost 5 bases and J lost 2 bases. Germline CDR1 and CDR2: SGHAT and FQNNGV. CDR3 size: 13 residues. Here the CDR3 DNA reads TGTGCCAGCAGCCCCGGGACAGCCTACGAGCAGTACTTC. The encoded protein is CASSPGTAYEQYF. The whole variable domain, remainder taken from reference TRBV11-2 and TRBJ2-7, is EAGVAQSPRYKIIEKRQSVAFWCNPISGHATLYWYQQILGQGPKLLIQFQNNGVVDDSQLPKDRFSAERLKGVDSTLKIQPAKLEDSAVYLCASSPGTAYEQYFGPGTRLTVT.

V is TRBV7-9 and J is TRBJ2-3; no firm D call. Germline assignment: CDR1 SEHNR and CDR2 FQNEAQ (reference sequence). The V end was cut by 3 bases, the J end by 11 bases, with 9 bases between. The CDR3 spans 11 residues. DNA for the CDR3: TGTGCCAGCAGCTTCTCAGGCAGGCAGTATTTT. As protein: CASSFSGRQYF.

The J gene is TRBJ1-1, the V gene TRBV29-1; a weak D match, TRBD1 (6 bases). Deletions cut 6 bases from V and 0 bases from J, with 8 bases between. This CDR3 has 12 residues. Looked up from germline, CDR1 is SQVTM and CDR2 is ANQGSEA. CDR3 bases: TGCAGCGTAGGGACATTGAACACTGAAGCTTTCTTT. It is translated as CSVGTLNTEAFF.

The chain links TRBV11-2 to TRBJ2-5; TRBD1 matches 8 bases. This CDR3 has 16 residues. V shed 1 base and J 5 bases; nucleotides not matched to a gene: 9. Germline V lookup: CDR1 SGHAT, CDR2 FQNNGV. DNA for the CDR3: TGTGCCAGCAGCTTAGGCCCCACAGGGGGTGAGGAGACCCAGTACTTC. Its translation: CASSLGPTGGEETQYF.

The J gene is TRBJ1-1, the V gene TRBV19; TRBD1 matches at 9 bases. The V segment lost 6 bases and the J segment 4 bases; nucleotides outside the gene matches: 3. This CDR3 is built from 13 residues. Looked up from germline, CDR1 is LNHDA and CDR2 is SQIVND (reference sequence). The DNA of the CDR3 is TGTGCCAGTAGCCCGACAGGGGGCACTGAAGCTTTCTTT. Protein sequence: CASSPTGGTEAFF.

This chain uses TRBV10-3 with TRBJ1-3; 7 bases map to TRBD1. Looked up from germline, CDR1 is ENHRY and CDR2 is SYGVKD. V shed 4 bases, J shed 0 bases, and the junction held 12 bases outside the gene matches. CDR3 length equals 18 residues. The CDR3 DNA is TGTGCCATCAGTGGGCTGTTCCCGACAGGGCCCTCTGGAAACACCATATATTTT. This sequence encodes CAISGLFPTGPSGNTIYF.

The rearrangement joins TRBV4-1 to TRBJ2-5; D may match TRBD1 or TRBD2 (7 bases each). This CDR3 contains 15 residues. Trimming took 3 bases from V and 5 from J, leaving 16 bases between them. The germline V gene encodes CDR1 MGHRA and CDR2 YSYEKL. CDR3 protein: CASSHPRGGPETQYF. In DNA, the CDR3 is TGCGCCAGCAGCCACCCCAGGGGGGGGCCGGAGACCCAGTACTTC.

V usage is TRBV4-1 and J usage is TRBJ2-1; 7 positions agree with TRBD1. The CDR3 is 14 residues long. Germline V CDR1 and CDR2: MGHRA, YSYEKL. V was pared by 5 bases and J by 7 bases, with 8 bases of the junction left unmatched. The CDR3 region has the DNA TGCGCCAGCAGCTCACAGGGGTCCGGGAATGAGCAGTTCTTC. This sequence encodes CASSSQGSGNEQFF.

V gene TRBV19 combines with J gene TRBJ1-3; D unclear. Germline V CDR1 and CDR2: LNHDA, SQIVND (reference sequence). The V and J ends lost 7 bases and 4 bases respectively, with 5 bases between them. This CDR3 is built from 11 residues. CDR3 DNA: TGTGCCAGTAAAAGGGGAAACACCATATATTTT. It translates to CASKRGNTIYF.

V is TRBV7-6 and J is TRBJ2-1; TRBD1 aligns across 8 bases. CDR1 is SGHVS and CDR2 is FNYEAQ in the germline V gene. CDR3 length equals 14 residues. V lost 5 bases, J lost 7 bases, and 7 bases stayed unmatched. The CDR3 loop reads CASSPDRDQNEQFF. The DNA for the CDR3 is TGTGCCAGCAGCCCGGACAGGGATCAGAATGAGCAGTTCTTC.

The CDR3 protein is CASSTGGVPLYEQYF. DNA for the CDR3: TGTGCCAGCAGTACCGGGGGGGTACCCCTCTACGAGCAGTACTTC. The genes are TRBV27 and TRBJ2-7; the match to TRBD2 covers 8 bases. The CDR3 is 15 amino acids. Losses at the gene ends were 5 bases for V and 3 bases for J; bases not matched to a gene: 9. Per the germline V gene, CDR1 is MNHEY and CDR2 is SMNVEV (reference sequence).

The genes are TRBV19 and TRBJ1-5; no firm D call. V was shortened by 0 bases and J by 8 bases, with 11 bases between the two germline ends. CDR1 is LNHDA and CDR2 is SQIVND in the germline V gene (reference sequence). The CDR3 runs 14 residues. The CDR3 loop reads CASSIDHPTEPQHF. CDR3 bases: TGTGCCAGTAGTATAGATCACCCCACTGAGCCCCAGCATTTT.

The rearrangement links TRBV4-1 to TRBJ2-7, with D perhaps matching TRBD1 (5 bases). Germline CDR1 and CDR2: MGHRA and YSYEKL. The V gene lost 1 base and the J gene lost 2 bases, with 12 bases spanning the gap. The CDR3 has 15 residues. The CDR3 spells CASSQVWQGPYEQYF. CDR3 sequence (DNA): TGCGCCAGCAGCCAAGTGTGGCAGGGTCCCTACGAGCAGTACTTC.

The V call is TRBV18, the J call TRBJ2-3; D uncertain. V lost 2 bases, J lost 2 bases, and 8 bases lay in between. CDR1 KGHSH and CDR2 LQKENI come from the germline V gene. This CDR3 region has 14 residues. The CDR3 here is CASSPEVYTDTQYF. In nucleotides, the CDR3 is TGTGCCAGCTCACCAGAGGTATACACAGATACGCAGTATTTT.

The count of this clone is one. The genes are TRBV6-5 and TRBJ2-3; 7 nucleotides line up with TRBD1. The trim removed 1 base at V and 4 bases at J, leaving 5 bases unmatched. The CDR3 is made up of 15 amino acids. CDR1 MNHEY and CDR2 SVGAGI come from the germline V gene. The CDR3 DNA sequence: TGTGCCAGCAGTTACTTAGGGGGCCGCGCAGATACGCAGTATTTT. Translation gives CASSYLGGRADTQYF.